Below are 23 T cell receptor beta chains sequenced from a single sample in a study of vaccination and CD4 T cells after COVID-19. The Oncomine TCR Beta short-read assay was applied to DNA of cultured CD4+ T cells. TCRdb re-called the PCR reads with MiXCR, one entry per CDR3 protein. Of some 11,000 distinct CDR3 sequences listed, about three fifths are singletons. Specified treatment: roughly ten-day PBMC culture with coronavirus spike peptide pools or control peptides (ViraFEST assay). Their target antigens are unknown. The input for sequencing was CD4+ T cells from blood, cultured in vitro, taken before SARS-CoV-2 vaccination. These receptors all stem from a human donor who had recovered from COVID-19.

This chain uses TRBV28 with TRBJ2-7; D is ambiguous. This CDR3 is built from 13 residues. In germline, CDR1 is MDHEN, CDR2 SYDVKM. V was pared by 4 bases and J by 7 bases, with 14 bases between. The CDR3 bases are TGTGCCAGCAGTTCCAACCTGAGACGGGAGCAGTACTTC. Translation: CASSSNLRREQYF.

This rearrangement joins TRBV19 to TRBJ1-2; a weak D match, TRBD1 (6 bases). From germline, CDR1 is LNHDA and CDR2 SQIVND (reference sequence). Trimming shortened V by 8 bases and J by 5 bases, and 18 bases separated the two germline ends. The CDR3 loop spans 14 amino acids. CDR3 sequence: CASSLPGARYGYTF. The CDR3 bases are TGTGCCAGTTCCCTCCCAGGGGCGCGGTATGGCTACACCTTC. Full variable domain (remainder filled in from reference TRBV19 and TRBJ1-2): DGGITQSPKYLFRKEGQNVTLSCEQNLNHDAMYWYRQDPGQGLRLIYYSQIVNDFQKGDIAEGYSVSREKKESFPLTVTSAQKNPTAFYLCASSLPGARYGYTFGSGTRLTVV.

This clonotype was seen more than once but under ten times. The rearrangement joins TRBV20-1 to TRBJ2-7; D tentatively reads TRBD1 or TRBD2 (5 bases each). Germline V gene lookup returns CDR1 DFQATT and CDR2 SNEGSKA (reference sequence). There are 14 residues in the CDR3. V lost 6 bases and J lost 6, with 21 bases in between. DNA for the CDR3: TGCAGTGCCCGGGGTGGCCCAGGGTCAAGCGAGCAGTACTTC. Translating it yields CSARGGPGSSEQYF.

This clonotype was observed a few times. This CDR3 is CASRPGQGFSGNTIYF. CDR3 DNA sequence: TGTGCCAGCAGGCCAGGACAGGGATTCTCTGGAAACACCATATATTTT. The chain carries TRBV6-1 and TRBJ1-3; TRBD1 matches at 8 bases. The ends lost 6 bases at V and 0 bases at J; junction bases unmatched: 7. CDR1 MNHNS and CDR2 SASEGT come from the germline V gene. The CDR3 covers 16 residues.

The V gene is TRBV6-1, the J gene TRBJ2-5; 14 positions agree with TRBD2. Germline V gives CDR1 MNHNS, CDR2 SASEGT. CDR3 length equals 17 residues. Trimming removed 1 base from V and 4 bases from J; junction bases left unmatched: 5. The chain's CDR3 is CASSEVGGTSGGETQYF. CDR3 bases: TGTGCCAGCAGTGAAGTCGGAGGGACTAGCGGGGGAGAGACCCAGTACTTC.

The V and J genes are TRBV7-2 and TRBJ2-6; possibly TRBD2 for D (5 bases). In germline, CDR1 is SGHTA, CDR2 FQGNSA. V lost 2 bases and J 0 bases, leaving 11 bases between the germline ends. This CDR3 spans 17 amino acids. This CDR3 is CASSLRVGGSGANVLTF. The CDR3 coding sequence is TGTGCCAGCAGCTTAAGGGTAGGAGGCTCTGGGGCCAACGTCCTGACTTTC.

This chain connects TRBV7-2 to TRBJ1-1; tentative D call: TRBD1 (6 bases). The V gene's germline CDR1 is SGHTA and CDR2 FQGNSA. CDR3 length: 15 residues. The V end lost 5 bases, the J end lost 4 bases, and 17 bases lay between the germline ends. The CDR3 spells CASSQTKQGGTEAFF. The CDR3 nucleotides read TGTGCCAGCAGCCAAACGAAACAAGGGGGCACTGAAGCTTTCTTT.

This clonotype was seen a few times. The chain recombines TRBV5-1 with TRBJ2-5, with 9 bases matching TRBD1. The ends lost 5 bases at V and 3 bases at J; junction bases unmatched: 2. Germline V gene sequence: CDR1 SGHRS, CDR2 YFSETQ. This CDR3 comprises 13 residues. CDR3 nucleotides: TGCGCCAGCAGTCGGACAGGGGAAGAGACCCAGTACTTC. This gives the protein CASSRTGEETQYF.

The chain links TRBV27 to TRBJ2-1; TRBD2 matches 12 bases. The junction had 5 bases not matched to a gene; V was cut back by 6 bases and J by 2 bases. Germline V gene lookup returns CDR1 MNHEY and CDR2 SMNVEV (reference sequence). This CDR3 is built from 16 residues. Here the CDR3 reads CASRHSSGRAYNEQFF. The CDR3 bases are TGTGCCAGCAGGCATTCTAGCGGGAGGGCCTACAATGAGCAGTTCTTC.

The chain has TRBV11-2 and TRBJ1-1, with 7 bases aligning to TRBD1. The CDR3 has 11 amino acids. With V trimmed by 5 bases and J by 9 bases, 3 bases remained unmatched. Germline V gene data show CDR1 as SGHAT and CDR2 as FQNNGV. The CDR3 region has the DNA TGTGCCAGCAGCAAGGGACAGCAAGCTTTCTTT. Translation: CASSKGQQAFF.

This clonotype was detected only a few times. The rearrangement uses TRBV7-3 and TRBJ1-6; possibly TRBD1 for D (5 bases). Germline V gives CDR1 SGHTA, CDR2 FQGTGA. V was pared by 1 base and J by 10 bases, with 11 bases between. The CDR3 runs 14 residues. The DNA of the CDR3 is TGTGCCAGCAGCTTAAATCAGGGCCGATCACCCCTCCACTTT. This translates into CASSLNQGRSPLHF.

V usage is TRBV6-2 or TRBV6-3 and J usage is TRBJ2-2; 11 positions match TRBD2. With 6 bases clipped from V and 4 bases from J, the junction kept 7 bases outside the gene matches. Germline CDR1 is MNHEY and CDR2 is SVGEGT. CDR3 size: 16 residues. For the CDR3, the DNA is TGTGCCAGCAGGAGGCTAGCGGGAGGTATCACCGGGGAGCTGTTTTTT. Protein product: CASRRLAGGITGELFF.

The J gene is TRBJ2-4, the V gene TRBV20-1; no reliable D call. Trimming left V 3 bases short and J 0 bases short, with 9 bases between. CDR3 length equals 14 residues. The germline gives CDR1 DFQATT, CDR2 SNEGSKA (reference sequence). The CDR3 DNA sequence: TGCAGTGCTAGGAGTCAGCTAGCCAAAAACATTCAGTACTTC. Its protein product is CSARSQLAKNIQYF.

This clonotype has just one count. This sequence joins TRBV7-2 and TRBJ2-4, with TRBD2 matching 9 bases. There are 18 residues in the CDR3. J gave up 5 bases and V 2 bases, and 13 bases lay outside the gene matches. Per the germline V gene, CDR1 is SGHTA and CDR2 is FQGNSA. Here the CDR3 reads CASSLRVAAGGPQNIQYF. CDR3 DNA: TGTGCCAGCAGCTTACGAGTCGCGGCGGGAGGGCCGCAAAACATTCAGTACTTC.

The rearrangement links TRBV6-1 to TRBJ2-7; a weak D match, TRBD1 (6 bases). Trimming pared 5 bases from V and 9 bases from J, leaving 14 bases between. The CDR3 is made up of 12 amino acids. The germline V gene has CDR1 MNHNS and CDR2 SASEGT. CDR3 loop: CASSPGQGRQYF. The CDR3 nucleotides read TGTGCCAGCAGTCCGGGACAAGGCAGGCAGTACTTC.

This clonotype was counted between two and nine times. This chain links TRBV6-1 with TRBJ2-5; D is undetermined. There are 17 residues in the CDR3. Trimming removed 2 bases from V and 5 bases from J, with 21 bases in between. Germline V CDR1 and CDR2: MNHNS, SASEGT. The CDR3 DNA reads TGTGCCAGCAGTGAAACGGTCCGTGAGCGATTCTTCGAGACCCAGTACTTC. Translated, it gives CASSETVRERFFETQYF.

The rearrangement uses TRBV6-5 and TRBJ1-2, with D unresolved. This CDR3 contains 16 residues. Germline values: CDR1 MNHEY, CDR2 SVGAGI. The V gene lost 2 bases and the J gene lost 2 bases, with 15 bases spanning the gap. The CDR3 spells CASSYRYFDTNYGYTF. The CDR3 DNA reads TGTGCCAGCAGTTACCGATACTTCGACACCAACTATGGCTACACCTTC.

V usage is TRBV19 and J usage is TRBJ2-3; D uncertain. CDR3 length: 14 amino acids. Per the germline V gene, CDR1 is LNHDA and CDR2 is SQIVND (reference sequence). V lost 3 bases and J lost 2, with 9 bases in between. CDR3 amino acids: CASSIWADTDTQYF. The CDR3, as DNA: TGTGCCAGTAGTATTTGGGCAGACACAGATACGCAGTATTTT.

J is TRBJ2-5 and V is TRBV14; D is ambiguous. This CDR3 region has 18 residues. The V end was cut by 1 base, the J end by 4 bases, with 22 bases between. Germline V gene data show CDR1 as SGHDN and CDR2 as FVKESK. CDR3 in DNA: TGTGCCAGCAGCCAAGTTCGACCAGGCAGTGTTCGAGCAGAGACCCAGTACTTC. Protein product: CASSQVRPGSVRAETQYF.

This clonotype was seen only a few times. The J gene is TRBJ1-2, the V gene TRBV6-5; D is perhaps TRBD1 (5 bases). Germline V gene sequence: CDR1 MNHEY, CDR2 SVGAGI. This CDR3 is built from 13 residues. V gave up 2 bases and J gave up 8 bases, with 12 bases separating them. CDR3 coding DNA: TGTGCCAGCAGTTACGGGGGAGGAGGGGGCTACACCTTC. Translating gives CASSYGGGGGYTF.

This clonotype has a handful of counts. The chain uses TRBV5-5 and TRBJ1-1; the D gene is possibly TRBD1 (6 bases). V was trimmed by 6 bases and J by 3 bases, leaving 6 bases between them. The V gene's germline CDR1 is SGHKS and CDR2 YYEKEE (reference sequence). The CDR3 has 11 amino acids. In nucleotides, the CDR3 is TGTGCCAGCAACAGGGACACTGAAGCTTTCTTT. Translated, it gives CASNRDTEAFF.

The CDR3 bases are TGTGCCAGCAGCTTCGGGACAGGGGAGACTAAGTACTTC. Translating gives CASSFGTGETKYF. V gene TRBV11-2 combines with J gene TRBJ2-5; TRBD1 matches 10 bases. The CDR3 sequence is 13 residues long. CDR1 and CDR2 from the germline V gene are SGHAT and FQNNGV. After removal of 3 bases from V and 12 bases from J, the junction contained 7 bases not matched to a gene.

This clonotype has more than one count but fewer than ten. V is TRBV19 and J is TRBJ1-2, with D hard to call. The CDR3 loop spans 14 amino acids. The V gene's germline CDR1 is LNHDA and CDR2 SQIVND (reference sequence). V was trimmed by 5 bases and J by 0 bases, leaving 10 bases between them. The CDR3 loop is CASSLQTSNYGYTF. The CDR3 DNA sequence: TGTGCCAGTAGTTTACAGACATCTAACTATGGCTACACCTTC. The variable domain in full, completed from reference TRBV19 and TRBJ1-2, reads DGGITQSPKYLFRKEGQNVTLSCEQNLNHDAMYWYRQDPGQGLRLIYYSQIVNDFQKGDIAEGYSVSREKKESFPLTVTSAQKNPTAFYLCASSLQTSNYGYTFGSGTRLTVV.